A selection of T cell receptor beta chains follows, all from one sample in a study of T cells expressing NK-cell markers. TCRdb reprocessed the 5' RACE reads and keeps a single row for each CDR3 protein, giving no DNA. The sample table sets out roughly 450,000 distinct CDR3 sequences. Sequenced: blood T cells: a sorted CD56 or NKG2C T cell subset, CD4+ or CD8+ T cells, or bulk PBMC T cells (not recorded which). The receptor set was obtained from a woman aged 50 to 60 in good health. CDR3s include the opening cysteine and the closing phenylalanine or tryptophan.

TRBV2	TRBJ2-2	CASSDRRWSLGGTGELFF
TRBV15	TRBJ2-1	CATRYPGSYNEQFF
TRBV11-2	TRBJ2-5	CASSLGWAQYF
TRBV11-2	TRBJ2-2	CASRQGLPRTGELFF
TRBV5-8	TRBJ1-4	CASSSGQGSEKLFF
TRBV14	TRBJ1-2	CASSQVPELRYGYTF
TRBV14	TRBJ2-3	CASSQRISSTDTQYF
TRBV7-9	TRBJ1-1	CASSRSTDTEAFF
TRBV24-1	TRBJ1-1	CATRPGRTPNTEAFF
TRBV29-1	TRBJ2-3	CSVEDRFSGRALDTQYF
TRBV7-9	TRBJ2-1	CASSLETGWGEQFF
TRBV6-5	TRBJ2-3	CASSSGGPRTDTQYF
TRBV27	TRBJ2-3	CASSLRREILSSTDTQYF
TRBV7-6	TRBJ2-3	CASSLAGTSSTDTQYF
TRBV3-1	TRBJ2-2	CASSLSPAGNGELFF
TRBV10-3	TRBJ2-1	CAISDGQGSDEQFF
TRBV27	TRBJ1-1	CASSLYSGAGLAEAFF
TRBV24-1	TRBJ2-5	CATSDETQGDQETQYF
TRBV5-1	TRBJ2-1	CATSAGGVNNEQFF
TRBV6-1	TRBJ2-1	CASSLIGLAGGGEQFF
TRBV24-1	TRBJ2-3	CATSDTGTSAYTDTQYF
TRBV6-1	TRBJ2-5	CASRPQGGETQYF
TRBV12-3/TRBV12-4	TRBJ1-1	CASSYGGRRNTEAFF
TRBV15	TRBJ1-1	CATSRLPPLRGQPGAFF
TRBV24-1	TRBJ2-3	CATSDRTYSDTQYF
TRBV9	TRBJ2-1	CASSVAGASGRFEQFF
TRBV6-6	TRBJ2-4	CAGSGTAKNIQYF
TRBV2	TRBJ2-7	CAIQGSRQGGEQYF
TRBV7-8	TRBJ1-3	CASGTDGNTIYF
TRBV7-6	TRBJ2-5	CASSLFAGLETQYF
TRBV18	TRBJ2-5	CASSPLARAGEETQYF
TRBV20-1	TRBJ1-1	CSATPGTLYTEAFF
TRBV11-3	TRBJ1-6	CASSSWTSTTYSPLHF
TRBV30	TRBJ1-1	CAWSVRGRGEAFF
TRBV7-9	TRBJ2-1	CASSFDWGGQFF
TRBV4-1	TRBJ1-2	CASSQPGSLREGYTF
TRBV5-1	TRBJ2-1	CASSPAGPRNEQFF
TRBV11-2	TRBJ1-1	CASSLVGGEGTEAFF
TRBV20-1	TRBJ2-7	CSARRRGYEQYF
TRBV27	TRBJ2-4	CASSTGGIAKNIQYF
TRBV15	TRBJ1-5	CATSRDKPGQGGQPQHF
TRBV19	TRBJ2-3	CASSIVETGSDLRTDTQYF